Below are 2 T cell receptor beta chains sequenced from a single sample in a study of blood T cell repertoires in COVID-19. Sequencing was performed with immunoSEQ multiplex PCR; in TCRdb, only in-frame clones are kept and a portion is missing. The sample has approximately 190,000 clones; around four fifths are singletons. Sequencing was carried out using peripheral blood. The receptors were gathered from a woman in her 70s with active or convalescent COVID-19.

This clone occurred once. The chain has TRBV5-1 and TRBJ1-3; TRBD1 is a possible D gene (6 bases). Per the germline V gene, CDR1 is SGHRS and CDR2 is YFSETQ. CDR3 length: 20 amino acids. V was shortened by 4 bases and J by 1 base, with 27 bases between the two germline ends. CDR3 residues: CASSLPTGQSPAQSGNTIYF. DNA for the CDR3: TGCGCCAGCAGCCTCCCGACCGGACAGAGCCCAGCCCAATCTGGAAACACCATATATTTT.

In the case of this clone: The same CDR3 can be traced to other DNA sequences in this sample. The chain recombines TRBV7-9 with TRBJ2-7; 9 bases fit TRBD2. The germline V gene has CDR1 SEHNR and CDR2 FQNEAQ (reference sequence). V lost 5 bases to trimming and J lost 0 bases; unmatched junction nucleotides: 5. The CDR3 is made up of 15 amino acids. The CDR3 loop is CASSLTSGSSYEQYF. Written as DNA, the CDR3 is TGTGCCAGCAGCCTGACTAGCGGTAGCTCCTACGAGCAGTACTTC.